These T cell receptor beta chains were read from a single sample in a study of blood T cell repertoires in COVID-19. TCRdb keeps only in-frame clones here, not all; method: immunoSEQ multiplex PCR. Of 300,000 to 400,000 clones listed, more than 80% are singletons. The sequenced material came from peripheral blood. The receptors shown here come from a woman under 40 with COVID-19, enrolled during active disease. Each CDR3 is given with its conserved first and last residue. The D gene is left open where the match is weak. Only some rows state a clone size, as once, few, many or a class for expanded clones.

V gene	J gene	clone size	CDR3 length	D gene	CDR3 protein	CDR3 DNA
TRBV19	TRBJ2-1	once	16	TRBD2	CASSIPGLARYNEQFF	TGTGCCAGTAGTATACCAGGACTAGCGAGATACAATGAGCAGTTCTTC
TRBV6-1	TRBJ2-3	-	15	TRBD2	CASSERGVSTDTQYF	TGTGCCAGCAGTGAACGGGGGGTGAGCACAGATACGCAGTATTTT
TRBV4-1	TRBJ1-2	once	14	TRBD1	CASSPGQVNYGYTF	TGCGCCAGCAGCCCCGGACAGGTGAACTATGGCTACACCTTC
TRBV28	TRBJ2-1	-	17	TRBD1	CASSFRGIRTGSNEQFF	TGTGCCAGCAGTTTTAGGGGAATTCGGACAGGGAGTAATGAGCAGTTCTTC
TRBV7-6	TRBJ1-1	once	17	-	CASSPVRRSGKGTEAFF	TGTGCCAGCAGCCCGGTTAGACGATCAGGGAAAGGCACTGAAGCTTTCTTT
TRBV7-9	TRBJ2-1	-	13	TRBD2	CASRTGTSSEQFF	TGTGCCAGCAGGACCGGGACTAGCAGTGAGCAGTTCTTC
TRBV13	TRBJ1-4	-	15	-	CASSLGWTDNEKLFF	TGTGCCAGCAGCTTAGGATGGACAGACAATGAAAAACTGTTTTTT
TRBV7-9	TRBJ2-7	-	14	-	CASSLRGSDYEQYF	TGTGCCAGCAGCTTACGGGGTAGTGACTACGAGCAGTACTTC
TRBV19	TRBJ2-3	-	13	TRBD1	CASRGQGRDTQYF	TGTGCCAGTAGGGGACAGGGGCGGGATACGCAGTATTTT
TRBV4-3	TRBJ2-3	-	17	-	CASSQDLGGGREDTQYF	TGCGCCAGCAGCCAAGATTTGGGCGGGGGCCGGGAAGATACGCAGTATTTT
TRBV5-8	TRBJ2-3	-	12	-	CASSHRADTQYF	TGTGCCAGCAGCCATCGCGCAGATACGCAGTATTTT
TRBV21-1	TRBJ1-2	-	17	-	CASRKKRGDRKNYGYTF	TGTGCCAGCAGGAAGAAGAGAGGGGACAGAAAAAACTATGGCTACACCTTC
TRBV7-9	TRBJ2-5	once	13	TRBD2	CASSAGLGETQYF	TGTGCCAGCAGCGCAGGACTAGGGGAGACCCAGTACTTC
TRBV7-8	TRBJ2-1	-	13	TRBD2	CATLAGAYNEQFF	TGTGCCACGCTAGCGGGAGCCTACAATGAGCAGTTCTTC
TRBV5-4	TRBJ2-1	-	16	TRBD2	CASSSGGLAADNEQFF	TGTGCCAGCAGCTCTGGCGGACTAGCGGCCGACAATGAGCAGTTCTTC
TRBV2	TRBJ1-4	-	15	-	CASSDVGRTNEKLFF	TGTGCCAGCAGTGACGTAGGGAGGACCAATGAAAAACTGTTTTTT
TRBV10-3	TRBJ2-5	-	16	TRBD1	CAISESGGTGKETQYF	TGTGCCATCAGTGAGTCGGGTGGGACAGGAAAAGAGACCCAGTACTTC
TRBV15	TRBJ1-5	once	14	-	CATSRDKGFQPQHF	TGTGCCACCAGCAGAGATAAGGGGTTTCAGCCCCAGCATTTT
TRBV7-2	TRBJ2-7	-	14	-	CASSPTRDTYEQYF	TGTGCCAGCAGCCCAACCCGGGACACTTACGAGCAGTACTTC
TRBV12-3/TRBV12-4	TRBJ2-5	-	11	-	CASSPRETQYF	TGTGCCAGCAGTCCCCGGGAGACCCAGTACTTC
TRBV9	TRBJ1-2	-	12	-	CASSPRRGGYTF	TGTGCCAGCAGCCCTCGGCGGGGTGGCTACACCTTC
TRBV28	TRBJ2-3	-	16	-	CASSLNDRTSTDTQYF	TGTGCCAGCAGCCTAAACGACAGGACTAGCACAGATACGCAGTATTTT
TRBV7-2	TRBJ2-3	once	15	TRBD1	CASSPTGESTDTQYF	TGTGCCAGCAGCCCAACAGGGGAAAGCACAGATACGCAGTATTTT
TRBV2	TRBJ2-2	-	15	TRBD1	CASSEARTGTGELFF	TGTGCCAGCAGTGAAGCCCGGACAGGGACCGGGGAGCTGTTTTTT
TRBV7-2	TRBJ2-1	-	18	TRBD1	CASSSLLIRDRGRDEQFF	TGTGCCAGCAGCTCTTTACTGATCCGGGACAGGGGGCGGGATGAGCAGTTCTTC
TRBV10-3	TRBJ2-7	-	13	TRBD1	CAISGTGENEQYF	TGTGCCATCAGTGGGACAGGGGAAAACGAGCAGTACTTC
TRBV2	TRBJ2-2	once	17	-	CASSEPKRVSNTGELFF	TGTGCCAGCAGTGAACCGAAGCGGGTCTCGAACACCGGGGAGCTGTTTTTT
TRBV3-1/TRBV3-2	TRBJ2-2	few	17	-	CASSQNSLPVISGELFF	TGTGCCAGCAGCCAAAATAGTCTACCCGTGATTAGCGGGGAGCTGTTTTTT
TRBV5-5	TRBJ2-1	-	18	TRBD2	CASSFSLTSGARHNEQFF	TGTGCCAGCAGCTTCTCCCTAACTAGCGGGGCGAGGCACAATGAGCAGTTCTTC
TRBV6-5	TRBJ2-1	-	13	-	CASSRESYNEQFF	TGTGCCAGCAGTCGAGAGTCGTACAATGAGCAGTTCTTC
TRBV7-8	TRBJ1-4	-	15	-	CASSPSGARSEKLFF	TGTGCCAGCAGCCCATCAGGGGCTCGGAGTGAAAAACTGTTTTTT
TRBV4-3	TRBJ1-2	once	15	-	CASSQVGQTVGGYTF	TGCGCCAGCAGCCAAGTGGGCCAGACGGTTGGAGGCTACACCTTC
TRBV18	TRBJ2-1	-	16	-	CASSPPKDSLLNEQFF	TGTGCCAGCTCACCACCGAAGGACTCCCTTTTAAATGAGCAGTTCTTC
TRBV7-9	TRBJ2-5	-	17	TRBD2	CASSLIILTSEQETQYF	TGTGCCAGCAGCTTAATTATCCTCACTAGCGAACAAGAGACCCAGTACTTC
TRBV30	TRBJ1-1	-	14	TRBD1	CAWRLQGEFTEAFF	TGTGCCTGGAGGCTACAGGGGGAGTTCACTGAAGCTTTCTTT
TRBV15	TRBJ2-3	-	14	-	CATSRQGGKDTQYF	TGTGCCACCAGCAGGCAAGGAGGGAAAGATACGCAGTATTTT
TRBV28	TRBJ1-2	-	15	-	CASSPGTRDGYGYTF	TGTGCCAGCAGTCCTGGGACACGGGATGGGTATGGCTACACCTTC
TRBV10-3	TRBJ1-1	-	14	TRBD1	CAISEQGASPEAFF	TGTGCCATCAGTGAACAGGGGGCGAGTCCTGAAGCTTTCTTT
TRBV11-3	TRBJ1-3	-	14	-	CASSRGGSGNTIYF	TGTGCCAGCAGCCGAGGAGGCTCTGGAAACACCATATATTTT
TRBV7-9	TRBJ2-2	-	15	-	CASSPGRIYTGELFF	TGTGCCAGCAGCCCAGGGAGGATATATACCGGGGAGCTGTTTTTT
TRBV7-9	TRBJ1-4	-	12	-	CASSSEREKLFF	TGTGCCAGCAGCTCCGAGCGTGAAAAACTGTTTTTT
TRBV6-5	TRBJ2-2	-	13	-	CASSYQYTGELFF	TGTGCCAGCAGTTACCAGTACACCGGGGAGCTGTTTTTT
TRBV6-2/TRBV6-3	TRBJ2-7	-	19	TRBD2	CASSYTGGLAGDLSYEQYF	TGTGCCAGCAGTTACACGGGGGGACTAGCGGGGGACCTCTCCTACGAGCAGTACTTC
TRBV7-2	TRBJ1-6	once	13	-	CASALSRDSPLHF	TGTGCCAGCGCTTTAAGTCGGGATTCACCCCTCCACTTT
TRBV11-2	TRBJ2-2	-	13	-	CASSAQGSGELFF	TGTGCCAGCAGCGCTCAGGGTAGCGGGGAGCTGTTTTTT
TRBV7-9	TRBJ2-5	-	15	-	CASSLSMHTEETQYF	TGTGCCAGCAGCTTATCAATGCACACCGAAGAGACCCAGTACTTC